Listed below are T cell receptor beta chains from one sample, sequenced in a study of blood T cell repertoires in COVID-19. Using immunoSEQ multiplex PCR, the repertoire was profiled, and TCRdb retains in-frame clones only, with some absent. The data contain 200,000 or so clones, 85% of them seen just once; the ten biggest clones take up 0.9% to 0.95%. Source material: peripheral blood. All receptors come from a man aged 55 to 70 with COVID-19, enrolled during active disease. The CDR3 runs from the conserved cysteine through the conserved F or W. D genes are given only for firm matches. Clone size is not always given. Where it is, it says once, few, many or a class for expanded clones.

abundance: .; j_gene: TRBJ1-1; v_gene: TRBV7-2; d_gene: TRBD1; CDR3nt: TGTGCCAGCAGCTTCGCAGGGGGCACTGAAGCTTTCTTT; CDR3aa: CASSFAGGTEAFF
abundance: few; j_gene: TRBJ2-5; v_gene: TRBV29-1; d_gene: .; CDR3nt: TGCAGCGTTGGATCGAGTGTGGGGGCCAATATACAAGAGACCCAGTACTTC; CDR3aa: CSVGSSVGANIQETQYF
abundance: few; j_gene: TRBJ1-6; v_gene: TRBV30; d_gene: .; CDR3nt: TGTGCCTGTTGGGCCGAGAGTTCACCCCTCCACTTT; CDR3aa: CACWAESSPLHF
abundance: .; j_gene: TRBJ1-4; v_gene: TRBV30; d_gene: .; CDR3nt: TGTGCCTGGAGGCACAGAAGTAATGAAAAACTGTTTTTT; CDR3aa: CAWRHRSNEKLFF
abundance: .; j_gene: TRBJ1-2; v_gene: TRBV27; d_gene: TRBD1; CDR3nt: TGTGCCAGCAGTACCCGGGACAGGGCCTATGGCTACACCTTC; CDR3aa: CASSTRDRAYGYTF
abundance: .; j_gene: TRBJ1-5; v_gene: TRBV19; d_gene: TRBD1; CDR3nt: TGTGCCAGTAGTATGGGACAGGGTTTTAGCAATCAGCCCCAGCATTTT; CDR3aa: CASSMGQGFSNQPQHF
abundance: .; j_gene: TRBJ1-4; v_gene: TRBV7-2; d_gene: TRBD1; CDR3nt: TGTGCCAGCAGCTTAGGTGGGACAGGGAGGGAAAAACTGTTTTTT; CDR3aa: CASSLGGTGREKLFF
abundance: .; j_gene: TRBJ1-2; v_gene: TRBV4-1; d_gene: .; CDR3nt: TGCGCCAGCAGCCAAAAGGGGGGCTACACCTTC; CDR3aa: CASSQKGGYTF
abundance: .; j_gene: TRBJ2-5; v_gene: TRBV29-1; d_gene: TRBD1; CDR3nt: TGCAGCAGTGGACAGGCGACACAAGAGACCCAGTACTTC; CDR3aa: CSSGQATQETQYF
abundance: .; j_gene: TRBJ2-1; v_gene: TRBV27; d_gene: .; CDR3nt: TGTGCCAGCAGTTCAGGTAGCGCTTCCTTCTACAATGAGCAGTTCTTC; CDR3aa: CASSSGSASFYNEQFF
abundance: .; j_gene: TRBJ2-2; v_gene: TRBV5-1; d_gene: .; CDR3nt: TGCGCCAGCAGCTTGGAGTTCAGGGATTCCGGGGAGCTGTTTTTT; CDR3aa: CASSLEFRDSGELFF
abundance: .; j_gene: TRBJ1-2; v_gene: TRBV25-1; d_gene: TRBD1; CDR3nt: TGTGCCAGCAGTGATTCAGACAGGGTGTATGGCTACACCTTC; CDR3aa: CASSDSDRVYGYTF
abundance: .; j_gene: TRBJ1-2; v_gene: TRBV9; d_gene: TRBD1; CDR3nt: TGTGCCAGCAGCCCCACCGGGACAGGGGGTAACGACTATGGCTACACCTTC; CDR3aa: CASSPTGTGGNDYGYTF
abundance: .; j_gene: TRBJ1-5; v_gene: TRBV6-5; d_gene: .; CDR3nt: TGTGCCAGCAGTTACTCAGGTTCGGGAAATCAGCCCCAGCATTTT; CDR3aa: CASSYSGSGNQPQHF
abundance: few; j_gene: TRBJ2-7; v_gene: TRBV13; d_gene: TRBD1; CDR3nt: TGTGCCAGCAGCTTTGGACAGGGAACAAAATCCTACGAGCAGTACTTC; CDR3aa: CASSFGQGTKSYEQYF
abundance: .; j_gene: TRBJ2-4; v_gene: TRBV7-2; d_gene: TRBD2; CDR3nt: TGTGCCAGCAGCTTAGCCCCACTATCACTAGCGGGAGGTACCAAAAACATTCAGTACTTC; CDR3aa: CASSLAPLSLAGGTKNIQYF
abundance: .; j_gene: TRBJ1-2; v_gene: TRBV20-1; d_gene: .; CDR3nt: TGCAGTGCTAGTGGGCGGGGATCAAGGGATGACGCTGGAAACTATGGCTACACCTTC; CDR3aa: CSASGRGSRDDAGNYGYTF
abundance: .; j_gene: TRBJ2-2; v_gene: TRBV25-1; d_gene: TRBD1; CDR3nt: TGTGCCAGCAGTAATACTGGACAGGGGGGGACCGGGGAGCTGTTTTTT; CDR3aa: CASSNTGQGGTGELFF
abundance: .; j_gene: TRBJ2-2; v_gene: TRBV7-9; d_gene: .; CDR3nt: TGTGCCAGCAGCTTGAGTGGCGGCGGTAACACCGGGGAGCTGTTTTTT; CDR3aa: CASSLSGGGNTGELFF
abundance: .; j_gene: TRBJ2-7; v_gene: TRBV9; d_gene: .; CDR3nt: TGTGCCAGCAGCGTAGCCCAGGGTTCCTACGAGCAGTACTTC; CDR3aa: CASSVAQGSYEQYF
abundance: .; j_gene: TRBJ2-1; v_gene: TRBV15; d_gene: .; CDR3nt: TGTGCCACCAGCAGAGATCGGGGAGGGGGTTCGTACAATGAGCAGTTCTTC; CDR3aa: CATSRDRGGGSYNEQFF
abundance: .; j_gene: TRBJ2-2; v_gene: TRBV7-9; d_gene: TRBD2; CDR3nt: TGTGCCAGCAGCTTATCCAGCGGGAGTAACACCGGGGAGCTGTTTTTT; CDR3aa: CASSLSSGSNTGELFF
abundance: .; j_gene: TRBJ1-1; v_gene: TRBV10-3; d_gene: .; CDR3nt: TGTGCCATCAGTGATGGAGGATGGAACACTGAAGCTTTCTTT; CDR3aa: CAISDGGWNTEAFF
abundance: .; j_gene: TRBJ2-5; v_gene: TRBV9; d_gene: .; CDR3nt: TGTGCCAGCAGCGTAGGGGGGCAACCCCAAGAGACCCAGTACTTC; CDR3aa: CASSVGGQPQETQYF
abundance: .; j_gene: TRBJ1-2; v_gene: TRBV7-2; d_gene: TRBD1; CDR3nt: TGTGCCAGCAGCACCCGGACAGGGGAATCCTATGGCTACACCTTC; CDR3aa: CASSTRTGESYGYTF
abundance: .; j_gene: TRBJ2-5; v_gene: TRBV5-1; d_gene: .; CDR3nt: TGCGCCAGCAGCCCGGGGAATAGCGGAGGAGAGACCCAGTACTTC; CDR3aa: CASSPGNSGGETQYF
abundance: once; j_gene: TRBJ2-2; v_gene: TRBV28; d_gene: .; CDR3nt: TGTGCCAGCAGAAGAGGACTAATAGTTACCGGGGAGCTGTTTTTT; CDR3aa: CASRRGLIVTGELFF
abundance: once; j_gene: TRBJ2-3; v_gene: TRBV19; d_gene: .; CDR3nt: TGTGCCAGTAGTATTGGGCTCAGCACAGATACGCAGTATTTT; CDR3aa: CASSIGLSTDTQYF
abundance: .; j_gene: TRBJ1-4; v_gene: TRBV7-2; d_gene: TRBD1; CDR3nt: TGTGCCAGCAGCTTAATCGGGACAGGGGTAGAAAAACTGTTTTTT; CDR3aa: CASSLIGTGVEKLFF
abundance: .; j_gene: TRBJ1-1; v_gene: TRBV18; d_gene: TRBD1; CDR3nt: TGTGCCAGCTCACCAGGGAAGGGGGCGCGCACTGAAGCTTTCTTT; CDR3aa: CASSPGKGARTEAFF
abundance: .; j_gene: TRBJ1-5; v_gene: TRBV6-6; d_gene: .; CDR3nt: TGTGCCAGCAGGACTGGACAGTCTAGCAATCAGCCCCAGCATTTT; CDR3aa: CASRTGQSSNQPQHF
abundance: .; j_gene: TRBJ1-3; v_gene: TRBV10-3; d_gene: TRBD1; CDR3nt: TGTGCCATACAGAGGGACAGCTCTGGAAACACCATATATTTT; CDR3aa: CAIQRDSSGNTIYF
abundance: few; j_gene: TRBJ1-6; v_gene: TRBV10-1; d_gene: .; CDR3nt: TGCGCCAGCAGTGCCAGGGAAAATTCACCCCTCCACTTT; CDR3aa: CASSARENSPLHF
abundance: few; j_gene: TRBJ1-2; v_gene: TRBV12-3/TRBV12-4; d_gene: TRBD1; CDR3nt: TGTGCCAGCAGTGGTCAGGGGGTTAGGGGCTACACCTTC; CDR3aa: CASSGQGVRGYTF
abundance: .; j_gene: TRBJ2-7; v_gene: TRBV28; d_gene: TRBD1; CDR3nt: TGTGCCAGCAGCCCCGGGGGACAGGGGTTCTCCTACGAGCAGTACTTC; CDR3aa: CASSPGGQGFSYEQYF
abundance: .; j_gene: TRBJ2-7; v_gene: TRBV11-2; d_gene: TRBD2; CDR3nt: TGTGCCAGCAGTCAACTAGCGGGAGGGGCCTACGAGCAGTACTTC; CDR3aa: CASSQLAGGAYEQYF
abundance: .; j_gene: TRBJ2-2; v_gene: TRBV6-5; d_gene: .; CDR3nt: TGTGCCAGCAGTCGGAACACCGGGGAGCTGTTTTTT; CDR3aa: CASSRNTGELFF